This T cell receptor beta chain came from a study of cytomegalovirus exposure and HLA in healthy donors (dated by TCRdb to about 2017). Study-level background: An earlier analysis of approximately 550 of the donors reported 250 to 350 Gb of sequence data and 117 million unique TCR beta sequences from some 180 million T cells. An early release covering 550 to 650 HLA-typed donors comprised 300 to 350 gigabases of sequencing data and some 79 million unique TCR sequences. The genetic ancestry cluster associated with self-reported Caucasian donors included 81% of the 350 to 500 genotyped donors. The aim of the study was to test whether cataloging public T cell receptors could identify signatures of past pathogen exposure. The T cell repertoires of 666 subjects were profiled by immunosequencing and related to cytomegalovirus serostatus. In addition to the first cohort of several hundred subjects, a separate validation cohort of approximately 130 different subjects was used. To predict cytomegalovirus infection status, the study brought together high-throughput TCR immunosequencing, statistical association of individual TCRs with disease status, and machine learning. To study patterns of TCR occurrence, a later analysis re-analyzed previously published TCR beta repertoires from 500 to 850 donors and added high-resolution HLA genotyping. The later analysis used no new phenotypic data to find candidate immune exposures, relying instead on TCR beta sequences and their occurrence across donors. In an earlier analysis of roughly 600 of the donors, high-throughput TCR beta sequencing was used to judge whether each TCR beta V gene segment behaved as functional or pseudogenic. Donor age, sex, ethnicity and CMV serostatus were collected together with the repertoire data. A later genetic analysis used genome-wide SNP genotypes for 398 of the 666 donors, treating that subset as a discovery cohort. Every repertoire in the discovery cohort had been generated on one and the same sequencing platform. HLA typing covered class I and class II loci at four-digit resolution. Typing coverage differed by locus: A, B, C, DRB1 and DQB1 were typed in about 620-640 donors, DQA1 in about 550, DPA1 in approximately 600, and DPB1 in around 490. Roughly five DR-DQ haplotypes were treated as single units for association and clustering because of strong linkage in the cohort. Among 300 to 450 genotyped donors of the cohort, an average of approximately 240,000 unique TCR beta nucleotide sequences were sequenced per donor, about a sixth of them non-productive.

Paper-wide results and their limitations: A few of the identified cytomegalovirus-associated TCR beta chains were confirmed in vitro to be specific for cytomegalovirus antigens. A group of highly shared sequence variants was considered likely to be a technical artifact of the sequencing pipeline. Because some donors lacked HLA typing at each locus, the association tests relied only on the typed subset. Because counts were too low, some 17 rarely observed V segments, including chromosome 9 orphons, were left out of the earlier analysis of about 500 of the donors. A later genetic analysis associated a missense DCLRE1C variant with V-gene and J-gene trimming of TCR beta chains, and an independent cohort replicated the association. Most CMV-associated TCR beta chains appeared to be HLA-restricted in a later analysis, and the HLA associations seemed to be driven largely by CMV exposure. A later genetic analysis reported fewer N-insertions in productive TCRs among donors in an Asian-associated ancestry cluster than the roughly 620-donor mean. According to a later analysis, parvovirus B19, influenza, CMV and Epstein-Barr virus appeared linked to several top co-occurrence clusters. The classifier was reported to diagnose cytomegalovirus status with high specificity and sensitivity in both the original cohort and the validation cohort. In a later analysis, HLA-associated TCR beta chains were found to be more clonally expanded and to have lower generation probabilities than equally common non-associated chains. Linkage disequilibrium might explain the correlated functional status among segregating V segments, but an unknown experimental factor could not be ruled out. In an earlier analysis of about 550 of the donors, most TCR beta V segments were observed in productive rearrangements about 87% or about 30% of the time, broadly matching IMGT annotations. Strong co-occurrence of HLA alleles, especially DR and DQ, made assigning TCR associations to individual alleles difficult. Some IMGT-functional V segments, including TRBV6-2 and TRBV6-3, could not be distinguished by the 87-base-pair reads and were therefore excluded. The authors suggested that the approach could potentially be generalized to other disease states and immunological phenotypes. Roughly uniform sequencing depth across donors was assumed in presence/absence analyses, although this assumption may not hold. This cohort had only TCR beta chains sequenced, and the lack of alpha or paired-chain data limited which features could be detected. The study gave a list of under 200 TCR beta chains associated with cytomegalovirus. The only immune exposure information available for the cohort was CMV serostatus. A further reported finding was that TCR beta sequences accurately predicted the HLA-A and HLA-B alleles for most subjects in the first cohort. Across donors, most TCR sequences were observed very rarely, whereas some public TCRs were present in many individuals. According to a later analysis, TCR association rates differed among HLA loci, with DRB1 alleles showing the most associated TCRs and HLA-C alleles showing the fewest. Specific HLA alleles were associated with roughly 17,000 TCR beta sequences at a false discovery rate of 0.05 in a later analysis.

Comment on this clone: The antigen it recognizes is unknown. One base away there is no much larger clone; base qualities are not given.

At the junction V is shortened by 0 bases and J by 7 bases; bases outside the gene matches: 5. From its cysteine to its phenylalanine, the CDR3 spans 15 amino acids. The kept DNA is CDR3 alone, 45 bases in frame from the first base. CDR1 and CDR2, per the germline V gene, are SGDLS and YYNGEE. In total, over 600 healthy bone marrow donors made up the cohort. At the time of sampling, all cohort members were nominally healthy, though unrecorded immune exposures were likely present. The donor tested CMV seronegative and was one of the 352 seronegative cohort members. A peripheral blood sample was collected from each donor, and TCR beta sequencing was performed on peripheral blood mononuclear cells. Genomic DNA extraction from the blood cell samples was performed with the Qiagen DNeasy Blood Extraction Kit. Library preparation employed the immunoSEQ multiplex PCR assay. For the multiplex PCR, a mixture combining 60 forward primers for TCR Vbeta segments and 13 reverse primers for TCR Jbeta segments was used. The CDR3 region of rearranged TCR beta genes was amplified from genomic DNA with a multiplex PCR assay. The amplified TCR beta libraries were sequenced on the Illumina HiSeq System as 87-base-pair reads. From the authors' description of their analysis: A later analysis tallied approximately 87 million unique TCR beta chains across the 600 to 700 repertoires, and about 10 million of those chains were shared by two or more donors. To remove PCR and sequencing errors, raw reads were error-corrected and collapsed into unique sequences using a nearest-neighbor algorithm that merged closely related sequences. CDR3 sequences were aligned to IMGT reference sequences to assign V, D and J gene segments. For a sequence to be retained, a match of at least six nucleotides was required to both a V gene segment and a J gene segment. Rearrangements were classified as productive when the CDR3 lacked stop codons and remained in frame with V and J, and all other rearrangements were classified as non-productive. Following IMGT convention, CDR3 was defined as the stretch from the second conserved V-encoded cysteine to the conserved J-encoded phenylalanine. The earlier analysis of 500 to 600 of the donors excluded sequences that lacked an unambiguous match to a single V gene segment. An earlier analysis of several hundred of the donors called V segments functional above 56.7% productive rearrangements and segregating when the between-donor standard deviation exceeded 5%. To diagnose cytomegalovirus status from the catalog of TCR beta chain sequences, a statistical classification framework was built. In a later analysis, V and J genes were assigned by comparing TCR nucleotide sequences against IMGT/GENE-DB human TR gene sequences. In a later analysis, CDR3 sequences and most-parsimonious VDJ recombination scenarios were assigned using the TCRdist pipeline. In a later analysis, each TCR beta chain was defined by its CDR3 amino acid sequence together with its V-gene family, and reads without a unique V-gene family were excluded. To address suspected cross-contamination and a sequencing artifact, a later analysis removed several hundred highly shared, low-generation-probability nucleotide sequences. A later analysis calculated a clonal expansion index for each public chain from normalized within-repertoire ranks of inferred template counts. A later analysis computed generation probabilities with a VDJ recombination model fitted to out-of-frame rearrangements, and checked the results against IGoR. Hypergeometric tests were used in a later analysis to score TCR-TCR, TCR-HLA and TCR-CMV co-occurrence, with a repertoire-size bias correction applied to the TCR pairs. A later analysis estimated false discovery rates by permuting HLA or CMV assignments 20 times. In a later analysis, co-occurring TCRs were grouped using DBSCAN, with TCRdist sequence similarity added in when clustering inside HLA-allele-positive subsets. Co-occurrence clustering excluded repertoires with fewer than 30,000 or more than 120,000 public chains, plus five with anomalous nucleotide sharing. TCRdb limited this immuneACCESS table to in-frame rearrangements with V and J called. A share of clones is missing; checked studies link under half to unresolved V genes, and the rest is unexplained. Clone size and the V and J calls come from that table; the DNA yielded D and trimming. This sample lists 99,000 or so clones; 75% to 85% were detected once. The top ten hold 2% to 2.5% of the sample.

This clonotype was sampled from a man aged 25-45 years in good health and CMV-seronegative. Source material: PBMCs. The chain links TRBV9 with TRBJ2-1; TRBD1 aligns with 9 central bases. The CDR3 reads CASSVEGQGRNEQFF. The base sequence is TGTGCCAGCAGCGTAGAGGGACAGGGTCGAAATGAGCAGTTCTTC. Beyond the CDR3, the reference TRBV9 and TRBJ2-1 genes provide the residues; the full variable domain reads: DSGVTQTPKHLITATGQRVTLRCSPRSGDLSVYWYQQSLDQGLQFLIQYYNGEERAKGNILERFSAQQFPDLHSELNLSSLELGDSALYFCASSVEGQGRNEQFFGPGTRLTVL.